A single sample gave rise to the 18 T cell receptor beta chains below, sequenced in a study of T cell clonality in common variable immunodeficiency. Some clones are missing from TCRdb's copy, which holds only in-frame ones; the method was immunoSEQ multiplex PCR. The sample has about 42,000 clones, none seen only once. Sequencing was done on a sample of peripheral blood mononuclear cells. The source is a person aged 18-70 years in good health.

There are many counts of this clone. With the read ending 3 residues before the CDR3 end, the germline J gene is used to fill in that end. The V call is TRBV18, the J call TRBJ2-7, with 8 positions matching TRBD2. With V trimmed by 2 bases and J by 3 bases, 9 bases remained unmatched. Germline-derived CDR1 and CDR2 are KGHSH and LQKENI. CDR3 size: 16 residues. CDR3 loop: CASSPSGGARVYEQYF. Incomplete CDR3 DNA: TGTGCCAGCTCACCATCCGGGGGGGCGAGGGTCTACGAG.

The sample holds many counts of this clone. The CDR3 end lies 3 residues beyond the end of the read and is filled in from the germline J gene. This sequence joins TRBV7-9 and TRBJ1-1, with D unclear. Germline CDR1 and CDR2: SEHNR and FQNEAQ (reference sequence). This CDR3 has 12 residues. V lost 3 bases and J 3 bases, leaving 5 bases between the germline ends. Here the CDR3 reads CASSFLDTEAFF. The covered CDR3 bases are TGTGCCAGCAGCTTTCTTGACACTGAA.

Ten or more counts support this clone. The DNA ends 3 residues before the CDR3 does, and the rest of the CDR3 is filled in from the germline J gene. V gene TRBV7-3 combines with J gene TRBJ2-1, with a weak D call TRBD1 (6 bases). This CDR3 contains 16 residues. V was pared by 0 bases and J by 7 bases, with 16 bases between. In germline, CDR1 is SGHTA, CDR2 FQGTGA. CDR3 amino acids: CASSLTGQGRVNEQFF. The part of the CDR3 DNA that was read is TGTGCCAGCAGCTTAACAGGTCAGGGGCGAGTTAATGAG.

This clone was seen at least ten times. The read comes to an end 3 residues before the CDR3 does, leaving the germline J gene to fill in the end. J is TRBJ2-4 and V is TRBV7-3; D assignment may be TRBD1 or TRBD2 (7 bases each). Germline V gives CDR1 SGHTA, CDR2 FQGTGA. This CDR3 has 13 amino acids. The CDR3 sequence: CASSLDREGLQYF. The part of the CDR3 DNA that was read is TGTGCCAGCAGCTTAGACAGGGAGGGTCTT.

This clone was picked up a small number of times. The CDR3 is cut off 3 residues early in the read; its end comes from the germline J gene. The chain couples TRBV2 to TRBJ2-5; 12 bases align to TRBD2. Trimming removed 4 bases from V and 2 bases from J; junction bases left unmatched: 8. This CDR3 contains 17 residues. Germline loops: CDR1 SNHLY, CDR2 FYNNEI. The CDR3 bases that were read are TGTGCCAGCAGTGGGGCTAGCGGGGGGGCGAGGCAAGAGACC. This sequence encodes CASSGASGGARQET. The complete CDR3 sequence is CASSGASGGARQETQYF.

In this sample, this clone turned up many times. The read comes to an end 3 residues before the CDR3 does, leaving the germline J gene to fill in the end. J is TRBJ1-2 and V is TRBV5-1; TRBD1 agrees at 9 bases. The J segment lost 3 bases and the V segment lost 4 bases, leaving 4 bases of the junction unmatched. The germline V gene encodes CDR1 SGHRS and CDR2 YFSETQ. The CDR3 covers 14 residues. Partial CDR3 DNA: TGCGCCAGCAGCATACGGACAGGGGACTATGGC. Protein: CASSIRTGDYG. The entire CDR3 is CASSIRTGDYGYTF.

This clone was detected many times. The junction shows a germline mismatch at one end, possibly a read error. The read is 3 residues too short to cover the CDR3 end, so that end is filled in from the germline J gene. V usage is TRBV7-7 and J usage is TRBJ2-3; D unclear. CDR1 is SSHAT, CDR2 FNYEAQ, per germline (reference sequence). The CDR3 is made up of 15 amino acids. This CDR3 is CASSLAPRSTDTQYF. CDR3 DNA (partial): TGTGCTAGCAGCTTAGCCCCCCGGAGCACAGATACG.

This clone was picked up many times. The read is 3 residues too short to cover the CDR3 end, so that end is filled in from the germline J gene. The chain couples TRBV18 to TRBJ2-3; the match to TRBD1 covers 7 bases. After removal of 2 bases from V and 0 bases from J, the junction contained 2 bases not matched to a gene. There are 15 residues in the CDR3. Per the germline V gene, CDR1 is KGHSH and CDR2 is LQKENI. The covered CDR3 bases are TGTGCCAGCTCACCAGGGACAGCTAGCACAGATACG. As protein: CASSPGTASTDT. The whole CDR3 protein is CASSPGTASTDTQYF.

The sample holds many counts of this clone. The CDR3 end lies 3 residues beyond the end of the read and is filled in from the germline J gene. The rearrangement joins TRBV20-1 to TRBJ2-5; D may be TRBD2 (6 bases). This CDR3 contains 15 residues. Trimming removed 2 bases from V and 4 bases from J, with 17 bases in between. The V gene's germline CDR1 is DFQATT and CDR2 SNEGSKA (reference sequence). CDR3: CSARIGGKAGETQYF. The part of the CDR3 DNA that was read is TGCAGTGCTAGAATTGGTGGGAAAGCGGGAGAGACC.

This clone was seen a few times. Its ends do not fully match the called genes, so a read error is possible. The read is 3 residues too short to cover the CDR3 end, so that end is filled in from the germline J gene. This sequence joins TRBV7-7 and TRBJ1-1; the D gene is possibly TRBD1 (5 bases). The length of the CDR3 is 13 residues. Germline V gene sequence: CDR1 SSHAT, CDR2 FNYEAQ (reference sequence). The CDR3 region is CASSTGRGTEAFF. CDR3 DNA, as far as it was read: TGTGCTAGCAGCACTGGACGGGGGACTGAA.

This clone has at least ten counts. From the germline J gene comes the end of the CDR3, since the read stops 3 residues before it. The V and J genes are TRBV5-1 and TRBJ2-1; no clear D. The germline V gene has CDR1 SGHRS and CDR2 YFSETQ. V was clipped by 1 base and J by 9 bases, with 5 bases between them. The CDR3 extends over 11 amino acids. The DNA read from the CDR3 is TGCGCCAGCAGCTTGAATCGTGAG. Residues: CASSLNRE. The complete CDR3 sequence is CASSLNREQFF.

This clone was picked up many times. The CDR3: CAISDPGRTTYEQYF. The CDR3 DNA, read in part, is TGTGCCATCAGTGACCCGGGACGGACTACCTACGAG. The J gene is TRBJ2-7, the V gene TRBV10-3; a possible D gene is TRBD2 (6 bases). The CDR3 end falls 3 residues outside the read, so it is completed with the germline J gene. Germline lookup yields CDR1 ENHRY and CDR2 SYGVKD. CDR3 length: 15 residues. With 3 bases removed from V and 2 bases from J, the gap between germline ends came to 14 bases.

This clone was observed at least ten times. The CDR3 end is not reached by the read, which stops 3 residues before it; the germline J gene fills it in. The chain employs TRBV20-1 and TRBJ2-7; D might be TRBD1 (5 bases). The ends were cut back, 6 bases at V and 2 bases at J, with 14 bases in the middle. CDR3 length equals 13 residues. Germline V gene sequence: CDR1 DFQATT, CDR2 SNEGSKA (reference sequence). CDR3 residues: CSATEDLPYEQYF. The covered CDR3 bases are TGCAGTGCGACAGAGGATCTCCCCTACGAG.

The sample holds many counts of this clone. The read terminates 3 residues ahead of where the CDR3 ends, so the germline J gene completes it. V gene TRBV5-1 combines with J gene TRBJ1-1; 7 bases align to TRBD1. Trimming took 2 bases from V and 1 from J; bases not matched to a gene: 5. From germline, CDR1 is SGHRS and CDR2 YFSETQ. The CDR3 consists of 15 residues. This CDR3 is CASSLLNRGNTEAFF. CDR3 DNA (partial): TGCGCCAGCAGCTTATTGAACAGGGGGAACACTGAA.

This clone was recorded many times. The CDR3 goes on 3 residues after the read ends, and that part is filled in from the germline J gene. The V gene is TRBV20-1, the J gene TRBJ2-2; D unresolved. Germline lookup yields CDR1 DFQATT and CDR2 SNEGSKA (reference sequence). The CDR3 consists of 14 residues. Trimming shortened V by 6 bases and J by 3 bases, and 14 bases separated the two germline ends. The CDR3 DNA, read in part, is TGCAGTGCCCCCTCGAGTTGGCACACCGGGGAG. It yields the protein CSAPSSWHTGE. The CDR3 reads in full as CSAPSSWHTGELFF.

This clone was observed many times. Coverage ceases 3 residues before the CDR3 finishes, and the germline J gene fills in the end. The genes are TRBV14 and TRBJ2-3, with 10 positions matching TRBD1. CDR3 length equals 14 residues. Trimming took 4 bases from V and 5 from J; bases not matched to a gene: 3. Germline values: CDR1 SGHDN, CDR2 FVKESK. This CDR3 reads CASSPGQGLDTQYF. The sequenced part of the CDR3 DNA is TGTGCCAGCAGCCCGGGACAGGGGTTAGATACG.

This clone was seen repeatedly, ten times or more. The read halts 3 residues ahead of the CDR3 end, with the missing end drawn from the germline J gene. The chain recombines TRBV5-1 with TRBJ1-1, with D perhaps TRBD1 (6 bases). V dropped 4 bases and J dropped 4 bases, with 14 bases sitting between them. Germline CDR1 and CDR2: SGHRS and YFSETQ. The CDR3 extends over 14 amino acids. The sequenced CDR3 bases are TGCGCCAGCAGCCCGCGACAGGACCGCACTGAA. Protein product: CASSPRQDRTE. Given in full, the CDR3 is CASSPRQDRTEAFF.

This clone was seen repeatedly, ten times or more. The covered CDR3 bases are TGTGCCTCAGGGGCCACCACAAGCACAGATACG. This translates into CASGATTSTDT. The whole CDR3 sequence reads CASGATTSTDTQYF. The J gene is TRBJ2-3, the V gene TRBV10-3, with D possibly TRBD1 on 6 matching bases. From the germline J gene comes the end of the CDR3, since the read stops 3 residues before it. The CDR3 contains 14 residues. Trimming took off 11 bases at V and 0 bases at J, with 15 bases between the two ends. Per germline, CDR1 ENHRY and CDR2 SYGVKD.